The present T cell receptor (beta chain) was sequenced within a study of shared clonotypes between healthy human individuals. Clones were read by immunoSEQ multiplex PCR, and TCRdb kept only the in-frame ones, dropping some. The sample has nearly 1,000,000 clones; around three quarters are singletons. Looked up from germline, CDR1 is SGHTA and CDR2 is FQGNSA. V was shortened by 3 bases and J by 8 bases, with 11 bases between the two germline ends. The CDR3 is 14 residues long. The sequenced sample consisted of memory CD4+ T cells sorted from blood. Subset given: CD45RA-negative fraction. This chain uses TRBV7-2 with TRBJ1-6; weak D call: TRBD1 (6 bases). This clonotype originated in a young man in good health. The CDR3 DNA reads TGTGCCAGCAGCTTTGGGCAGGGGTATTCACCCCTCCACTTT. Protein: CASSFGQGYSPLHF.